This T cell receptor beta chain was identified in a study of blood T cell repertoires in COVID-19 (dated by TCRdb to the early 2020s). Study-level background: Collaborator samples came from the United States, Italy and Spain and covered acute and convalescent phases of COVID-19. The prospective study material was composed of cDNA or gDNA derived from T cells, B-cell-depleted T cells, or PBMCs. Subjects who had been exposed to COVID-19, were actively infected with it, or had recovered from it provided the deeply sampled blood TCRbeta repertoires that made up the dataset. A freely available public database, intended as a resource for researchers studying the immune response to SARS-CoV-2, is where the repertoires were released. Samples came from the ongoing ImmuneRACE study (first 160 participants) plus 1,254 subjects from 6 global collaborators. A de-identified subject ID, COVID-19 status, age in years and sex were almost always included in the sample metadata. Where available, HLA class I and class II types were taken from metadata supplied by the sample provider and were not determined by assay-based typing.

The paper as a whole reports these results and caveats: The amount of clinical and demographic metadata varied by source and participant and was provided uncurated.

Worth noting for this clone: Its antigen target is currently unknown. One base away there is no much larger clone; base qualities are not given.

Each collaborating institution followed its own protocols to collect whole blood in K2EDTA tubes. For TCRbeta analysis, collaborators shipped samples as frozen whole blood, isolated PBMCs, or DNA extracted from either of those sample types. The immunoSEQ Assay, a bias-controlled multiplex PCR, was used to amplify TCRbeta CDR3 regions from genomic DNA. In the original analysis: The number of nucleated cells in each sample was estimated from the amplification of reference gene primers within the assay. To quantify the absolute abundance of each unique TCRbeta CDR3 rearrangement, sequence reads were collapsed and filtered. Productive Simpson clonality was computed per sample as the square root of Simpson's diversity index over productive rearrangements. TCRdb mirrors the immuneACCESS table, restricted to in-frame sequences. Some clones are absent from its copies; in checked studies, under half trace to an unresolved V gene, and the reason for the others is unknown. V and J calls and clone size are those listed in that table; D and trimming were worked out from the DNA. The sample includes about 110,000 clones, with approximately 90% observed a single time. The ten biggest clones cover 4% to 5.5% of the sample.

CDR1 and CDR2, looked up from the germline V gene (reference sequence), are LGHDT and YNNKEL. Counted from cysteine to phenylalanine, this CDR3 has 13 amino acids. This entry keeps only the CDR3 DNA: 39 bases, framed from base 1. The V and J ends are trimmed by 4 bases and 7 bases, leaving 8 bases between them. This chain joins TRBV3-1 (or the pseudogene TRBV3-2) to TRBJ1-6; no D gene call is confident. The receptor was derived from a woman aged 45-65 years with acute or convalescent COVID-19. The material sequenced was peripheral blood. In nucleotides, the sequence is TGTGCCAGCAGCCCCTCCCCGAATTCACCCCTCCACTTT. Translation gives CASSPSPNSPLHF.